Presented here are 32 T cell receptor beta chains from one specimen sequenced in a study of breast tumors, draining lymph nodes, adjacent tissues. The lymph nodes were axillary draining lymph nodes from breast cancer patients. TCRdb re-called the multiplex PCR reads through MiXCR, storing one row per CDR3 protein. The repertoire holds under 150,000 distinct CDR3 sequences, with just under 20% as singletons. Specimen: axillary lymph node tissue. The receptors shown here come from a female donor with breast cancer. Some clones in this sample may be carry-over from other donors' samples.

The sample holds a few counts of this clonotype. In DNA form, the CDR3 reads TGTGCCAGCAGTTCTAACAGGGAAACGAACACCGGGGAGCTGTTTTTT. It yields the protein CASSSNRETNTGELFF. The chain carries TRBV27 and TRBJ2-2; a possible D gene is TRBD1 (6 bases). Trimming removed 4 bases from V and 0 bases from J, with 12 bases in between. Germline assignment: CDR1 MNHEY and CDR2 SMNVEV (reference sequence). This CDR3 has 16 amino acids.

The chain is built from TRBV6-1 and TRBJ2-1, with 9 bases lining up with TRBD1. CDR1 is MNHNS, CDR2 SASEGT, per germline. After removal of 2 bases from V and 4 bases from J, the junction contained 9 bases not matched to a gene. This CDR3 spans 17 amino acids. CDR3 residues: CASSEISGTGSYNEQFF. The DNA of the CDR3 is TGTGCCAGCAGTGAAATCTCCGGGACAGGGTCATACAATGAGCAGTTCTTC.

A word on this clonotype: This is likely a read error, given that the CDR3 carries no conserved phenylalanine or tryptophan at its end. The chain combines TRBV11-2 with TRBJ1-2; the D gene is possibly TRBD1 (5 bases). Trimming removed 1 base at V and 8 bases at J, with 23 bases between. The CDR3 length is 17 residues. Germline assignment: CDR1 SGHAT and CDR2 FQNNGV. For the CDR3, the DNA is TGTGCCAGCAGCTTAGTCGGACTGGGGCAGGGATTGAGGGGCTACACCTCC. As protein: CASSLVGLGQGLRGYTS.

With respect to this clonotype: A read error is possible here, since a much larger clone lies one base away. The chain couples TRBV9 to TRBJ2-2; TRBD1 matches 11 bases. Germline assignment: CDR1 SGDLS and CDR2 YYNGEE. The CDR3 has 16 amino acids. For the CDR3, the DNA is TGTGCCGGCAGCCCCCGGGACAGGGGGTGGACCGGGGAGCTGTTTTTT. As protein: CAGSPRDRGWTGELFF.

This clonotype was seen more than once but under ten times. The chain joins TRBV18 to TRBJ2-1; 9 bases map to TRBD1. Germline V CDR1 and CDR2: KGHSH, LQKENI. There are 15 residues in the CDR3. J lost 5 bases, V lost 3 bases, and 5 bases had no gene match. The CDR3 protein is CASSPPGQGDNEQFF. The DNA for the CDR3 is TGTGCCAGCTCACCTCCGGGACAGGGTGACAATGAGCAGTTCTTC.

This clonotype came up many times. This CDR3 reads CASRPGLAGEENEQFF. In DNA, the CDR3 is TGTGCCAGTAGACCGGGACTAGCGGGAGAAGAGAATGAGCAGTTCTTC. This sequence joins TRBV19 and TRBJ2-1; 14 nucleotides agree with TRBD2. The CDR3 runs 16 residues. The germline CDR1 and CDR2 sequences are LNHDA and SQIVND (reference sequence). The junction had 8 bases not matched to a gene; V was cut back by 6 bases and J by 7 bases.

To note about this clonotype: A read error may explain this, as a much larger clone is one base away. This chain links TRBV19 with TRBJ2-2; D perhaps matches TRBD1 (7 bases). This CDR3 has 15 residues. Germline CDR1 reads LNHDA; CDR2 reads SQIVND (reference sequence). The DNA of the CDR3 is TGTGCCAGTAGAACCGTACAGGGGTTCGACGGGGGGCTGTTTTTT. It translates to CASRTVQGFDGGLFF.

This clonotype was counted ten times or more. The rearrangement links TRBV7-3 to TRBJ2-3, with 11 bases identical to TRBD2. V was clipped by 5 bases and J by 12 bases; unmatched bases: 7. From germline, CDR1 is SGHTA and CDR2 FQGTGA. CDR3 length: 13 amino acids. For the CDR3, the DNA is TGTGCCAGCAGCGCCTCCGGGACTAGCGGACAGTATTTT. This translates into CASSASGTSGQYF.

The CDR3 is CASSLLPSGIADTQYF. DNA for the CDR3: TGCGCCAGCAGCTTGCTTCCTAGCGGGATTGCAGATACGCAGTATTTT. The rearrangement joins TRBV5-1 to TRBJ2-3; 9 bases align to TRBD2. The germline gives CDR1 SGHRS, CDR2 YFSETQ. CDR3 length: 16 amino acids. Trimming at V came to 1 base and at J to 4 bases, leaving 7 bases not matched to a gene.

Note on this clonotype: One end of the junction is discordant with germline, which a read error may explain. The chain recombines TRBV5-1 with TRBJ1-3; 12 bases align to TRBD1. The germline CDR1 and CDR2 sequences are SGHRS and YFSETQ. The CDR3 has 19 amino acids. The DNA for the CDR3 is TGCGCCAGCAGCCACTCAGGGACAGGGGGCCAAAGCTCTGGAGACACCATATATTTT. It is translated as CASSHSGTGGQSSGDTIYF. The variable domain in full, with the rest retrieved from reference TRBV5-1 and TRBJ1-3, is KAGVTQTPRYLIKTRGQQVTLSCSPISGHRSVSWYQQTPGQGLQFLFEYFSETQRNKGNFPGRFSGRQFSNSRSEMNVSTLELGDSALYLCASSHSGTGGQSSGDTIYFGEGSWLTVV.

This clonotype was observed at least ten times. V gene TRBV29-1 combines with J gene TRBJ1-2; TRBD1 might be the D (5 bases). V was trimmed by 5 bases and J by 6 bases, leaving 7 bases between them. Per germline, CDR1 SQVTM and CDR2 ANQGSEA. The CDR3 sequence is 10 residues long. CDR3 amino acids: CSVIGDGYTF. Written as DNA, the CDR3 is TGCAGCGTTATAGGGGATGGCTACACCTTC.

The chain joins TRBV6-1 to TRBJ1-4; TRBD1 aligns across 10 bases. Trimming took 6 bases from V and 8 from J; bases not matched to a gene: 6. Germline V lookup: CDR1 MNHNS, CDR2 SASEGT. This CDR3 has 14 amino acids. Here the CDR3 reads CASSSGTGEEKLFF. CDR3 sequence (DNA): TGTGCCAGCAGCTCCGGGACAGGGGAAGAAAAACTGTTTTTT.

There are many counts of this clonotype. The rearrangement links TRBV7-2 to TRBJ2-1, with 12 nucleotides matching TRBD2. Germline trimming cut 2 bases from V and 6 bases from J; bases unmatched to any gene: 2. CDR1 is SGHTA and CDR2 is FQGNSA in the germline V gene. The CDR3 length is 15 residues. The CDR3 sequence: CASSLRTSGVNEQFF. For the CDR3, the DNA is TGTGCCAGCAGCTTAAGGACTAGCGGGGTCAATGAGCAGTTCTTC. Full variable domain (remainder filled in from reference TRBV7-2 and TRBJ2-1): GAGVSQSPSNKVTEKGKDVELRCDPISGHTALYWYRQSLGQGLEFLIYFQGNSAPDKSGLPSDRFSAERTGGSVSTLTIQRTQQEDSAVYLCASSLRTSGVNEQFFGPGTRLTVL.

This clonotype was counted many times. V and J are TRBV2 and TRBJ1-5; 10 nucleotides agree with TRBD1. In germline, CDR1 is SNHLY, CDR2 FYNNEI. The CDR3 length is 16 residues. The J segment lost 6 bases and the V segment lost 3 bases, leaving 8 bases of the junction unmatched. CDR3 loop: CASSDTRDRGGQPQHF. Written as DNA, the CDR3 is TGTGCCAGCAGTGACACCCGGGACAGGGGAGGTCAGCCCCAGCATTTT. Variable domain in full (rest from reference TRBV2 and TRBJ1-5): EPEVTQTPSHQVTQMGQEVILRCVPISNHLYFYWYRQILGQKVEFLVSFYNNEISEKSEIFDDQFSVERPDGSNFTLKIRSTKLEDSAMYFCASSDTRDRGGQPQHFGDGTRLSIL.

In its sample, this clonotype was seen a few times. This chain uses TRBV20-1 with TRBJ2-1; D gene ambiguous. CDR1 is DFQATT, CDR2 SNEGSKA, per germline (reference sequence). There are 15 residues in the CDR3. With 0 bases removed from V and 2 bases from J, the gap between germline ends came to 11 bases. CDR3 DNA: TGCAGTGCTAGAGATCGACGGCTCCCCTACAATGAGCAGTTCTTC. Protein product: CSARDRRLPYNEQFF.

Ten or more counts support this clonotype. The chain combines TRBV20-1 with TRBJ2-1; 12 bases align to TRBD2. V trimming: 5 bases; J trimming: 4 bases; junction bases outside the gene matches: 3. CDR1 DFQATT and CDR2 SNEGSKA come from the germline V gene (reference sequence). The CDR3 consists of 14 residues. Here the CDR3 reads CSAEGTSGYNEQFF. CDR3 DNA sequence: TGCAGTGCTGAAGGGACTAGCGGGTACAATGAGCAGTTCTTC.

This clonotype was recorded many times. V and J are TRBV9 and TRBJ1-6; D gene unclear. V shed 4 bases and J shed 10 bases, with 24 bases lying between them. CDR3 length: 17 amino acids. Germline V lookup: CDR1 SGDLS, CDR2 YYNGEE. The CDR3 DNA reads TGTGCCAGCAGCCCCAGTATGGAGGGCCCATCGAGGTCACCCCTCCACTTT. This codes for CASSPSMEGPSRSPLHF.

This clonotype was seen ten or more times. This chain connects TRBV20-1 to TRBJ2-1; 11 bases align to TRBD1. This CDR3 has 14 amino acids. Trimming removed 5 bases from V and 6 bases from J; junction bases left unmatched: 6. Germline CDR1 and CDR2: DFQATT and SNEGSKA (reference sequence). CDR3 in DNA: TGCAGTGCTTCCGGGACAGGGGGTGCCAATGAGCAGTTCTTC. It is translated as CSASGTGGANEQFF.

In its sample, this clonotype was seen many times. CDR3 region: CASRAGSPYGYTF. The CDR3 DNA reads as TGTGCCAGCAGGGCCGGGAGCCCCTATGGCTACACCTTC. The chain recombines TRBV6-1 with TRBJ1-2; D not certain. Germline-derived CDR1 and CDR2 are MNHNS and SASEGT. Trimming cost V 6 bases and J 4 bases, with 12 bases left between them. The CDR3 has 13 amino acids.

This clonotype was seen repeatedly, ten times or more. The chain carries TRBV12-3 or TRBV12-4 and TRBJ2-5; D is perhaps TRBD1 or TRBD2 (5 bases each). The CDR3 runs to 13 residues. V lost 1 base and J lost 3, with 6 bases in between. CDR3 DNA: TGTGCCAGCAGTTTAGGGGGGAAAGAGACCCAGTACTTC. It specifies CASSLGGKETQYF.

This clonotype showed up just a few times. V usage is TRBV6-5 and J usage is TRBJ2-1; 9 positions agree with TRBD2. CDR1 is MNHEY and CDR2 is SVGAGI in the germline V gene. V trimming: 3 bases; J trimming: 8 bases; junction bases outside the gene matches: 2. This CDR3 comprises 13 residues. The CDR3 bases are TGTGCCAGCAGTTATCGCGGGGGGGATGAGCAGTTCTTC. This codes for CASSYRGGDEQFF.

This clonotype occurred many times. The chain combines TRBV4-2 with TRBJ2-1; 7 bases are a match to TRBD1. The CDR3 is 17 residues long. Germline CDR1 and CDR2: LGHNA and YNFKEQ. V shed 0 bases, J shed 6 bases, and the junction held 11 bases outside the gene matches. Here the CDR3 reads CASSQDLAGQVFNEQFF. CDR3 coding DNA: TGTGCCAGCAGCCAAGATTTAGCTGGACAGGTTTTCAATGAGCAGTTCTTC.

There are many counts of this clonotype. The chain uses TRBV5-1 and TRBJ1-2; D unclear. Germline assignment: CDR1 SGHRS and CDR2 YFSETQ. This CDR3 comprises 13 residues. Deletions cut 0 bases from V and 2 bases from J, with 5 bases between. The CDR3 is CASSLGRNYGYTF. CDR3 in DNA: TGCGCCAGCAGCTTGGGACGGAACTATGGCTACACCTTC. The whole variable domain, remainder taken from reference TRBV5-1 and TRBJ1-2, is KAGVTQTPRYLIKTRGQQVTLSCSPISGHRSVSWYQQTPGQGLQFLFEYFSETQRNKGNFPGRFSGRQFSNSRSEMNVSTLELGDSALYLCASSLGRNYGYTFGSGTRLTVV.

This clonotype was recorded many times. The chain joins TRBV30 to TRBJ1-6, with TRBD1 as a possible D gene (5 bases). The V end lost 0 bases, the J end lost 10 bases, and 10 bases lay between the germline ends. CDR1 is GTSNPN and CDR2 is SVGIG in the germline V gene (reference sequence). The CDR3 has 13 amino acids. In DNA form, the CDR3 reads TGTGCCTGGAGTGTATCGGGGGACTCACCCCTCCACTTT. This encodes CAWSVSGDSPLHF.

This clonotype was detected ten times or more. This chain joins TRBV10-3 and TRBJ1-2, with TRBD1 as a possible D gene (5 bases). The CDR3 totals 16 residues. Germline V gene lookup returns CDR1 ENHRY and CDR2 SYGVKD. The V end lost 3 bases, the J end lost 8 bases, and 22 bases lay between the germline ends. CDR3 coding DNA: TGTGCCATCAGTGACCGCGCGGGGGTCGTTGCTGCGGGCTACACCTTC. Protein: CAISDRAGVVAAGYTF.

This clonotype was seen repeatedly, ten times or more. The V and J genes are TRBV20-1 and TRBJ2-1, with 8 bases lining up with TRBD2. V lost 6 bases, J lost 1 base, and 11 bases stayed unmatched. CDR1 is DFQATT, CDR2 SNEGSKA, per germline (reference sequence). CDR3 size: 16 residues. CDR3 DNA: TGCAGTGCCCCCCGCGGGGGCGGGAGGTCCTACAATGAGCAGTTCTTC. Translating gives CSAPRGGGRSYNEQFF.

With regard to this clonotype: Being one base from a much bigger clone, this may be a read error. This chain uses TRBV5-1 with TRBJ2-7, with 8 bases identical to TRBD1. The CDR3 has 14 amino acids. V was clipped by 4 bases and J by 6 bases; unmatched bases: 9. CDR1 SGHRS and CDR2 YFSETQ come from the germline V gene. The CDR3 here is CASSIGQGVGEQYF. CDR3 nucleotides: TGCGCCAGCAGCATCGGACAGGGTGTAGGCGAGCAGTACTTC.

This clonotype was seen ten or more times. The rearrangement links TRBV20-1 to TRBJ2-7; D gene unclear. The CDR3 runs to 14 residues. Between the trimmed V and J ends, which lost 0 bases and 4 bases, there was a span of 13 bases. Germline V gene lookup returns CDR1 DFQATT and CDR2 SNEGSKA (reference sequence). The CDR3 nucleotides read TGCAGTGCTAGAGATCCTAGTTCTTTTTACGAGCAGTACTTC. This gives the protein CSARDPSSFYEQYF.

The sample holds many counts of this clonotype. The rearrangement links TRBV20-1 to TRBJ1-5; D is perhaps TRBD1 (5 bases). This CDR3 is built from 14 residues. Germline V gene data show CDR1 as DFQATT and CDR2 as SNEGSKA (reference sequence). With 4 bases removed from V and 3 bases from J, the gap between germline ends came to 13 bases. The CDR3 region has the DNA TGCAGTGCTAAACAAGGGGTTGCCAATCAGCCCCAGCATTTT. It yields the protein CSAKQGVANQPQHF.

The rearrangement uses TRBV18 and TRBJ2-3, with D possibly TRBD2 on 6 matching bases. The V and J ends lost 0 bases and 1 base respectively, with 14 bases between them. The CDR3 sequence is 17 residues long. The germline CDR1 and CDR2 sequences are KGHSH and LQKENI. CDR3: CASSPPSRGLRTDTQYF. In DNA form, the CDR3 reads TGTGCCAGCTCACCACCATCGAGGGGACTTCGCACAGATACGCAGTATTTT.

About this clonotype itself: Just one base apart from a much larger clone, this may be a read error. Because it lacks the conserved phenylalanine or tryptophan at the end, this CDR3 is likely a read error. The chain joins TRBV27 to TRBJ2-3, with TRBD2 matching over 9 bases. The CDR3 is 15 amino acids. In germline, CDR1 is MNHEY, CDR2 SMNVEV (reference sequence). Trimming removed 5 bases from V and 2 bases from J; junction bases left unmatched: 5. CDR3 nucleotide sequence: TGTGCCAGCAGTGCCCTAGCGGGGAACACAGATACGCAGTATTCT. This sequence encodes CASSALAGNTDTQYS.

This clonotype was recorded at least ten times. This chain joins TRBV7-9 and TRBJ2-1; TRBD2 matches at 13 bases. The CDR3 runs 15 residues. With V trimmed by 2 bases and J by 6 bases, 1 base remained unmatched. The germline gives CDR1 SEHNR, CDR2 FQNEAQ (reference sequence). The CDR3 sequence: CASSLTSGRANEQFF. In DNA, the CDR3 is TGTGCCAGCAGCTTAACTAGCGGGAGGGCCAATGAGCAGTTCTTC.